The 16 T cell receptor beta chains listed next were all sequenced from one sample in a study of OX40 agonist ivuxolimab in advanced cancers. Using immunoSEQ multiplex PCR, the repertoire was profiled, and TCRdb retains in-frame clones only, with some absent. The repertoire holds some 64,000 clones, with roughly nine tenths as singletons. This material consisted of CD4+ or CD8+ T cells sorted from blood, taken in a trial of the OX40 agonist ivuxolimab. These receptors all come from an adult with an advanced solid tumor such as melanoma, head and neck, liver or kidney cancer.

V usage is TRBV9 and J usage is TRBJ1-1; no clear D gene. Germline V gene sequence: CDR1 SGDLS, CDR2 YYNGEE. The germline V and J ends were trimmed by 0 bases and 1 base, with 16 bases remaining between them. The CDR3 consists of 17 residues. The CDR3 here is CASSVVGNGPENTEAFF. DNA of the CDR3: TGTGCCAGCAGCGTAGTCGGGAACGGACCGGAGAACACTGAAGCTTTCTTT. Full variable domain (remainder filled in from reference TRBV9 and TRBJ1-1): DSGVTQTPKHLITATGQRVTLRCSPRSGDLSVYWYQQSLDQGLQFLIQYYNGEERAKGNILERFSAQQFPDLHSELNLSSLELGDSALYFCASSVVGNGPENTEAFFGQGTRLTVV.

Concerning this clone itself: This clone may be a read error of a much larger clone one base away. The chain combines TRBV5-6 with TRBJ1-1, with TRBD1 matching 8 bases. CDR3 length: 14 residues. With 4 bases clipped from V and 1 base from J, the junction kept 3 bases outside the gene matches. CDR1 is SGHDT and CDR2 is YYEEEE in the germline V gene. CDR3 sequence reads: CASSPGTGNTEAFF. The CDR3 region has the DNA TGTGCCAGCAGCCCCGGGACAGGGAACACTGAAGCTTTCTTT. Looking up the rest from reference TRBV5-6 and TRBJ1-1 gives the full variable domain: DAGVTQSPTHLIKTRGQQVTLRCSPKSGHDTVSWYQQALGQGPQFIFQYYEEEERQRGNFPDRFSGHQFPNYSSELNVNALLLGDSALYLCASSPGTGNTEAFFGQGTRLTVV.

This clone was observed a few times. CDR3 sequence: CSVDSSDSYGYTF. CDR3 DNA sequence: TGCAGCGTTGACTCCAGCGATAGCTATGGCTACACCTTC. The rearrangement uses TRBV29-1 and TRBJ1-2; no definite D call. The CDR3 covers 13 residues. Germline V lookup: CDR1 SQVTM, CDR2 ANQGSEA. Trimming stripped 3 bases from V and 4 bases from J, with 12 bases between.

The chain links TRBV19 to TRBJ2-7; D may be TRBD1 (5 bases). Germline CDR1 reads LNHDA; CDR2 reads SQIVND (reference sequence). The CDR3 length is 13 residues. The V end lost 3 bases, the J end lost 5 bases, and 11 bases lay between the germline ends. The CDR3 spells CASSISRVNEQYF. The CDR3, as DNA: TGTGCCAGTAGTATCTCCAGGGTAAACGAGCAGTACTTC.

The chain uses TRBV29-1 and TRBJ2-7, with a tentative D call TRBD2 (6 bases). V lost 7 bases and J lost 2, with 15 bases in between. Germline V gene data show CDR1 as SQVTM and CDR2 as ANQGSEA. The CDR3 has 13 amino acids. The CDR3 loop is CSAWVGGAYEQYF. DNA for the CDR3: TGCAGCGCTTGGGTCGGCGGGGCCTACGAGCAGTACTTC.

The rearrangement links TRBV14 to TRBJ1-1, with no clear D. Germline CDR1 SGHDN, CDR2 FVKESK. This CDR3 spans 12 amino acids. The V end lost 5 bases, the J end lost 3 bases, and 7 bases lay between the germline ends. CDR3: CASSYSYTEAFF. The CDR3, as DNA: TGTGCCAGCAGCTACAGTTACACTGAAGCTTTCTTT.

As DNA, the CDR3 is TGTGCCATCAGTGTTGGACGGTCGAACACCGGGGAGCTGTTTTTT. It encodes CAISVGRSNTGELFF. This rearrangement joins TRBV10-3 to TRBJ2-2; D remains unclear. The V end was cut by 4 bases, the J end by 0 bases, with 9 bases between. Germline CDR1 is ENHRY and CDR2 is SYGVKD. The length of the CDR3 is 15 residues.

This clone has just a few counts. Within the sample, other DNA sequences also encode this same CDR3. This chain joins TRBV6-5 and TRBJ1-1; no firm D call. Between the trimmed V and J ends, which lost 2 bases and 2 bases, there was a span of 9 bases. Germline CDR1 is MNHEY and CDR2 is SVGAGI. The CDR3 has 14 amino acids. The CDR3 region has the DNA TGTGCCAGCAGTTACGGTCGGGGTAACACTGAAGCTTTCTTT. Translation gives CASSYGRGNTEAFF.

V gene TRBV27 combines with J gene TRBJ1-6, with TRBD1 matching over 8 bases. Trimming at V came to 8 bases and at J to 6 bases, leaving 6 bases not matched to a gene. Per germline, CDR1 MNHEY and CDR2 SMNVEV (reference sequence). The CDR3 extends over 14 amino acids. The CDR3 sequence is CASASGGTNSPLHF. The CDR3 DNA is TGTGCCAGCGCTTCAGGGGGCACTAATTCACCCCTCCACTTT.

The chain is built from TRBV7-9 and TRBJ1-3, with D perhaps matching TRBD1 (6 bases). V lost 6 bases and J 0 bases, leaving 15 bases between the germline ends. This CDR3 region has 16 residues. Germline CDR1 is SEHNR and CDR2 is FQNEAQ (reference sequence). As DNA, the CDR3 is TGTGCCAGCAGGACACTCGGGGGCCCCTCTGGAAACACCATATATTTT. This codes for CASRTLGGPSGNTIYF. The full variable domain, its missing parts supplied by reference TRBV7-9 and TRBJ1-3, is DTGVSQNPRHKITKRGQNVTFRCDPISEHNRLYWYRQTLGQGPEFLTYFQNEAQLEKSRLLSDRFSAERPKGSFSTLEIQRTEQGDSAMYLCASRTLGGPSGNTIYFGEGSWLTVV.

Only a few counts were recorded for this clone. The rearrangement uses TRBV2 and TRBJ2-5; 9 bases match TRBD1. The CDR3 runs 14 residues. With 6 bases clipped from V and 5 bases from J, the junction kept 7 bases outside the gene matches. Germline V gene sequence: CDR1 SNHLY, CDR2 FYNNEI. CDR3 DNA: TGTGCCAGCAGGACCGGGACAGGGTGGGAGACCCAGTACTTC. Protein sequence: CASRTGTGWETQYF.

This clone occurred once. This chain uses TRBV6-1 with TRBJ1-4, with 10 bases fitting TRBD1. The CDR3 length is 15 residues. Germline trimming cut 6 bases from V and 8 bases from J; bases unmatched to any gene: 9. Germline lookup yields CDR1 MNHNS and CDR2 SASEGT. Here the CDR3 reads CASRAGQGEREKLFF. CDR3 coding DNA: TGTGCCAGCAGGGCCGGACAGGGGGAGCGGGAAAAACTGTTTTTT.

The chain uses TRBV5-1 and TRBJ2-1; D remains ambiguous. V was trimmed by 5 bases and J by 10 bases, leaving 10 bases between them. There are 11 residues in the CDR3. The germline V gene encodes CDR1 SGHRS and CDR2 YFSETQ. This CDR3 is CASSSDLEQFF. Here the CDR3 DNA reads TGCGCCAGCAGTTCCGACCTGGAGCAGTTCTTC.

This clone was recorded a few times. V and J are TRBV6-6 and TRBJ1-2; possibly TRBD1 for D (6 bases). The CDR3 totals 13 residues. Germline CDR1 and CDR2: MNHNY and SVGAGI (reference sequence). V gave up 7 bases and J gave up 6 bases, with 15 bases separating them. The CDR3 DNA follows: TGTGCCAGCATTCAACAACAGGGAGATGGCTACACCTTC. It translates to CASIQQQGDGYTF.

The chain links TRBV27 to TRBJ2-7, with 11 bases identical to TRBD1. The CDR3 loop spans 15 amino acids. Germline assignment: CDR1 MNHEY and CDR2 SMNVEV (reference sequence). V shed 6 bases and J 6 bases; nucleotides not matched to a gene: 10. The CDR3 sequence: CASRAAGTGGLEQYF. CDR3 DNA sequence: TGTGCCAGCAGGGCCGCCGGGACAGGGGGTCTCGAGCAGTACTTC.

The genes are TRBV27 and TRBJ2-3, with 7 positions matching TRBD2. CDR1 and CDR2 (germline): MNHEY, SMNVEV (reference sequence). The junction had 9 bases not matched to a gene; V was cut back by 3 bases and J by 6 bases. The CDR3 runs to 15 residues. In nucleotides, the CDR3 is TGTGCCAGCAGTTTTGGACTAGGCTCAGGTGATACGCAGTATTTT. As protein: CASSFGLGSGDTQYF.